Listed here are 26 T cell receptor beta chains from one sample, sequenced in a study of OX40 agonist ivuxolimab in advanced cancers. Libraries were prepared by immunoSEQ multiplex PCR; TCRdb keeps only in-frame clonotypes and omits some of them. The sample consists of tens of thousands of clones, about 76% of them appearing once. The source material was CD4+ or CD8+ T cells sorted from blood, sampled in a trial of the OX40 agonist ivuxolimab. These receptors were obtained from an adult with an advanced solid tumor such as melanoma, head and neck, liver or kidney cancer.

This chain connects TRBV5-6 to TRBJ2-1, with D unresolved. CDR1 SGHDT and CDR2 YYEEEE come from the germline V gene. The CDR3 runs to 13 residues. Trimming cost V 4 bases and J 7 bases, with 12 bases left between them. In DNA, the CDR3 is TGTGCCAGCAGCGCTGAGGTAGAGAATGAGCAGTTCTTC. Translating gives CASSAEVENEQFF. The full variable domain, with the rest looked up from reference TRBV5-6 and TRBJ2-1, is DAGVTQSPTHLIKTRGQQVTLRCSPKSGHDTVSWYQQALGQGPQFIFQYYEEEERQRGNFPDRFSGHQFPNYSSELNVNALLLGDSALYLCASSAEVENEQFFGPGTRLTVL.

The chain is built from TRBV28 and TRBJ2-3, with 9 bases fitting TRBD1. The trim removed 7 bases at V and 5 bases at J, leaving 10 bases unmatched. The CDR3 has 15 amino acids. Germline V gene lookup returns CDR1 MDHEN and CDR2 SYDVKM. The CDR3 loop reads CASTLGTGPQDTQYF. In nucleotides, the CDR3 is TGTGCCAGCACCCTCGGGACAGGGCCGCAAGATACGCAGTATTTT.

The chain has TRBV28 and TRBJ1-5; 9 nucleotides align to TRBD1. V gave up 5 bases and J gave up 7 bases; unmatched junction bases: 6. Germline CDR1 and CDR2: MDHEN and SYDVKM. The CDR3 sequence is 14 residues long. DNA for the CDR3: TGTGCCAGCAGTGGGGGGACAGGGATACAGCCCCAGCATTTT. This gives the protein CASSGGTGIQPQHF.

This rearrangement joins TRBV9 to TRBJ1-2; tentatively, D is TRBD1 (5 bases). The germline V gene encodes CDR1 SGDLS and CDR2 YYNGEE. CDR3 length: 13 amino acids. Trimming shortened V by 2 bases and J by 2 bases, and 7 bases separated the two germline ends. CDR3 sequence reads: CASSVTENYGYTF. The DNA for the CDR3 is TGTGCCAGCAGCGTGACAGAAAACTATGGCTACACCTTC. Full variable domain (outside the CDR3, taken from reference TRBV9 and TRBJ1-2): DSGVTQTPKHLITATGQRVTLRCSPRSGDLSVYWYQQSLDQGLQFLIQYYNGEERAKGNILERFSAQQFPDLHSELNLSSLELGDSALYFCASSVTENYGYTFGSGTRLTVV.

The gene calls are TRBV28 and TRBJ1-5; 8 bases are shared with TRBD1. Germline assignment: CDR1 MDHEN and CDR2 SYDVKM. V lost 0 bases, J lost 5 bases, and 3 bases stayed unmatched. The CDR3 length is 15 residues. DNA for the CDR3: TGTGCCAGCAGTTTATGGGGGGGACAGGATCAGCCCCAGCATTTT. This gives the protein CASSLWGGQDQPQHF. The full variable domain, rest sourced from reference TRBV28 and TRBJ1-5, is DVKVTQSSRYLVKRTGEKVFLECVQDMDHENMFWYRQDPGLGLRLIYFSYDVKMKEKGDIPEGYSVSREKKERFSLILESASTNQTSMYLCASSLWGGQDQPQHFGDGTRLSIL.

The chain combines TRBV27 with TRBJ2-7, with 12 bases aligning to TRBD2. Looked up from germline, CDR1 is MNHEY and CDR2 is SMNVEV (reference sequence). CDR3 size: 15 residues. V shed 3 bases, J shed 6 bases, and the junction held 6 bases outside the gene matches. CDR3 DNA sequence: TGTGCCAGCAGTTTCCTAGCGGGAGGGCCGGGCGAGCAGTACTTC. It is translated as CASSFLAGGPGEQYF.

The gene calls are TRBV5-6 and TRBJ2-5, with a weak D call TRBD1 (5 bases). CDR1 is SGHDT and CDR2 is YYEEEE in the germline V gene. Trimming stripped 0 bases from V and 0 bases from J, with 12 bases between. The CDR3 has 16 amino acids. The CDR3 reads CASSLGDSWYQETQYF. DNA of the CDR3: TGTGCCAGCAGCTTGGGAGACAGTTGGTACCAAGAGACCCAGTACTTC.

This clone was recorded only once. The chain joins TRBV7-9 to TRBJ2-7; 7 nucleotides line up with TRBD1. The CDR3 is made up of 18 amino acids. Germline V gene lookup returns CDR1 SEHNR and CDR2 FQNEAQ (reference sequence). Trimming cost V 5 bases and J 0 bases; bases outside gene matches: 16. The CDR3, as DNA: TGTGCCAGCAGCCCTAAGACGGGACAGTCGATGGGCTCCTACGAGCAGTACTTC. This gives the protein CASSPKTGQSMGSYEQYF.

The chain combines TRBV7-9 with TRBJ2-7; D is perhaps TRBD1 (6 bases). This CDR3 is built from 14 residues. V lost 4 bases and J lost 3, with 13 bases in between. Looked up from germline, CDR1 is SEHNR and CDR2 is FQNEAQ (reference sequence). The CDR3 reads CASSSTTGIYEQYV. In DNA, the CDR3 is TGTGCCAGCAGCTCGACTACAGGGATCTACGAGCAGTACGTC.

The genes are TRBV27 and TRBJ1-1; D perhaps matches TRBD1 (5 bases). This CDR3 comprises 13 residues. The germline CDR1 and CDR2 sequences are MNHEY and SMNVEV (reference sequence). Trimming stripped 4 bases from V and 4 bases from J, with 10 bases between. CDR3 sequence: CASSWQGGTEAFF. CDR3 DNA: TGTGCCAGCAGTTGGCAGGGAGGCACTGAAGCTTTCTTT.

The chain is built from TRBV5-6 and TRBJ1-4; TRBD1 is a possible D gene (6 bases). Germline CDR1 is SGHDT and CDR2 is YYEEEE. V was pared by 1 base and J by 3 bases, with 7 bases between. This CDR3 is built from 14 residues. Here the CDR3 reads CASSLTGPNEKLFF. Written as DNA, the CDR3 is TGTGCCAGCAGCTTGACAGGGCCTAATGAAAAACTGTTTTTT.

This sequence joins TRBV18 and TRBJ2-3; D might be TRBD2 (6 bases). The V end was cut by 3 bases, the J end by 0 bases, with 19 bases between. Per the germline V gene, CDR1 is KGHSH and CDR2 is LQKENI. The CDR3 spans 18 residues. Here the CDR3 reads CASSPPSLASSSTDTQYF. The CDR3 coding sequence is TGTGCCAGCTCACCTCCTAGTCTAGCGTCATCTAGCACAGATACGCAGTATTTT.

This clone appeared a single time. The chain is built from TRBV9 and TRBJ1-2; D is possibly TRBD1 (6 bases). CDR1 is SGDLS, CDR2 YYNGEE, per germline. V gave up 0 bases and J gave up 5 bases, with 14 bases separating them. This CDR3 comprises 15 residues. This CDR3 is CASSVEGQLAYGYTF. In DNA, the CDR3 is TGTGCCAGCAGCGTAGAAGGACAGTTGGCATATGGCTACACCTTC.

The chain joins TRBV6-5 to TRBJ1-1; D is perhaps TRBD1 (5 bases). The germline V and J ends were trimmed by 1 base and 1 base, with 10 bases remaining between them. Per germline, CDR1 MNHEY and CDR2 SVGAGI. The CDR3 contains 15 residues. In nucleotides, the CDR3 is TGTGCCAGCAGTTACTGGGGCAGTCCGAACACTGAAGCTTTCTTT. The encoded protein is CASSYWGSPNTEAFF.

The chain carries TRBV7-9 and TRBJ1-1; no clear D. The germline V gene encodes CDR1 SEHNR and CDR2 FQNEAQ (reference sequence). Deletions cut 5 bases from V and 4 bases from J, with 14 bases between. The length of the CDR3 is 14 residues. CDR3 sequence reads: CASSQDGVFTEAFF. The DNA for the CDR3 is TGTGCCAGCAGCCAAGACGGGGTGTTCACTGAAGCTTTCTTT.

The genes are TRBV28 and TRBJ1-4, with D unresolved. Germline V gives CDR1 MDHEN, CDR2 SYDVKM. CDR3 length: 17 amino acids. V lost 0 bases and J 0 bases, leaving 11 bases between the germline ends. This CDR3 reads CASSLWETFTTNEKLFF. The DNA of the CDR3 is TGTGCCAGCAGTTTATGGGAGACATTCACAACTAATGAAAAACTGTTTTTT.

Comment on this clone: The germline gene is not matched at one end of the junction; a read error may be the cause. The rearrangement links TRBV10-2 to TRBJ1-2; no clear D. CDR1 WSHSY and CDR2 SAAADI come from the germline V gene. CDR3 length: 12 amino acids. The CDR3 is CASSDTNYGHTF. The DNA of the CDR3 is TGCGCCAGCAGTGACACCAACTATGGCCACACCTTC.

The chain couples TRBV5-4 to TRBJ1-4, with a possible D match to TRBD1 (6 bases). Germline V gives CDR1 SGHNT, CDR2 YYREEE (reference sequence). Trimming left V 4 bases short and J 8 bases short, with 12 bases between. This CDR3 has 13 amino acids. The CDR3 spells CASSPAGAEKLFF. The CDR3 DNA reads TGTGCCAGCAGCCCTGCGGGGGCGGAAAAACTGTTTTTT.

Details on this clone: Other DNA sequences in this specimen translate into the identical CDR3. This chain links TRBV9 with TRBJ1-2; D not resolved. With 4 bases removed from V and 1 base from J, the gap between germline ends came to 8 bases. The germline gives CDR1 SGDLS, CDR2 YYNGEE. The CDR3 is 13 residues long. The CDR3 nucleotides read TGTGCCAGCAGCCCGGGAGGTAACTATGGCTACACCTTC. Its translation is CASSPGGNYGYTF.

The CDR3 DNA sequence: TGCGCCAGCAGTGAGTCCCGTGGGGTCACTGAAGCTTTCTTT. Translated, it gives CASSESRGVTEAFF. The chain employs TRBV10-2 and TRBJ1-1; D uncertain. Trimming stripped 0 bases from V and 4 bases from J, with 9 bases between. CDR1 and CDR2 from the germline V gene are WSHSY and SAAADI. The CDR3 is 14 residues long.

The gene calls are TRBV27 and TRBJ1-4; 7 nucleotides line up with TRBD1. Germline V gene data show CDR1 as MNHEY and CDR2 as SMNVEV (reference sequence). The J segment lost 5 bases and the V segment lost 5 bases, leaving 8 bases of the junction unmatched. The CDR3 consists of 15 residues. The CDR3 DNA is TGTGCCAGCAGTCCACCTGACAGGGCCAATGAAAAACTGTTTTTT. The encoded protein is CASSPPDRANEKLFF. Full variable domain (missing parts from reference TRBV27 and TRBJ1-4): EAQVTQNPRYLITVTGKKLTVTCSQNMNHEYMSWYRQDPGLGLRQIYYSMNVEVTDKGDVPEGYKVSRKEKRNFPLILESPSPNQTSLYFCASSPPDRANEKLFFGSGTQLSVL.

The J gene is TRBJ2-7, the V gene TRBV6-5; weak D call: TRBD2 (5 bases). Germline CDR1 MNHEY, CDR2 SVGAGI. CDR3 size: 14 residues. With 0 bases removed from V and 6 bases from J, the gap between germline ends came to 12 bases. CDR3 bases: TGTGCCAGCAGTTACTCGATCTCGGGGTCCGAGCAGTACTTC. This codes for CASSYSISGSEQYF.

This clone was observed a few times. J is TRBJ1-1 and V is TRBV6-1; 8 bases are shared with TRBD1. The CDR3 covers 16 residues. Germline values: CDR1 MNHNS, CDR2 SASEGT. J was trimmed by 4 bases and V by 2 bases; bases with no gene match: 9. CDR3 sequence: CASSEMDREDLTEAFF. The DNA of the CDR3 is TGTGCCAGCAGTGAAATGGACAGGGAGGACCTCACTGAAGCTTTCTTT.

The gene calls are TRBV7-9 and TRBJ1-2, with a weak D call TRBD1 (6 bases). Trimming pared 1 base from V and 3 bases from J, leaving 18 bases between. Per the germline V gene, CDR1 is SEHNR and CDR2 is FQNEAQ (reference sequence). The CDR3 extends over 17 amino acids. CDR3 in amino acids: CASSLESPGAGDYGYTF. DNA of the CDR3: TGTGCCAGCAGCTTAGAATCCCCAGGGGCAGGGGACTATGGCTACACCTTC.

This clone was counted between two and nine times. The chain has TRBV19 and TRBJ2-5, with 9 bases that match TRBD2. The CDR3 length is 15 residues. Per germline, CDR1 LNHDA and CDR2 SQIVND (reference sequence). The J segment lost 5 bases and the V segment lost 4 bases, leaving 8 bases of the junction unmatched. This CDR3 is CASSTGSGSVETQYF. CDR3 DNA sequence: TGTGCCAGTAGTACTGGTAGCGGGAGTGTGGAGACCCAGTACTTC.

This clone appeared once. This chain joins TRBV4-1 and TRBJ1-6, with TRBD1 matching over 9 bases. The CDR3 has 17 amino acids. The trim removed 1 base at V and 7 bases at J, leaving 8 bases unmatched. CDR1 and CDR2 from the germline V gene are MGHRA and YSYEKL. CDR3 residues: CASSQVIGTGLNSPLHF. CDR3 nucleotides: TGCGCCAGCAGCCAAGTTATCGGGACAGGGCTAAATTCACCCCTCCACTTT.